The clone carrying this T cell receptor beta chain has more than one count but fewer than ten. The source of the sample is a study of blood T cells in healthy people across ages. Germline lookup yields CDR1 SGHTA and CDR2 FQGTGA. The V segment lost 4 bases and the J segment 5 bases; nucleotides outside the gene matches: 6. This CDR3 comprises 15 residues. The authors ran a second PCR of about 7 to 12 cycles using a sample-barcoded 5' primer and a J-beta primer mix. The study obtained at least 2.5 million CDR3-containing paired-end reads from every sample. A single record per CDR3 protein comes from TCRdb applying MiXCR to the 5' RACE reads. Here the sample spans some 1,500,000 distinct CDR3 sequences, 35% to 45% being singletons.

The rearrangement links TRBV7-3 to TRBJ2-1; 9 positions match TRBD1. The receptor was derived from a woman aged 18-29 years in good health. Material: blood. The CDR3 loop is CASSSGTGTDNEQFF. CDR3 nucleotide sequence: TGTGCCAGCAGCTCCGGGACAGGGACCGACAATGAGCAGTTCTTC.